This TCR beta chain was obtained from a study of blood T cell repertoires in COVID-19. Under the authors' procedure: Cell counts per sample came from amplifying reference gene primers. Some clones are missing from TCRdb's copy, which holds only in-frame ones; the method was immunoSEQ multiplex PCR. The V and J calls and clone size are taken from that table; D and trimming were inferred from the DNA. The sample has a few hundred thousand clones, 80% to 90% seen once. Sequencing input: PBMCs or T cells enriched from blood (not recorded which). This receptor was identified in a woman younger than 35 in a cohort exposed to, infected with or recovered from COVID-19 (not recorded which).

The CDR3 bases are TGTGCCAGCAGGGACAGGGGTGAAGCTTTCTTT. This sequence encodes CASRDRGEAFF. J is TRBJ1-1 and V is TRBV25-1; 9 bases are a match to TRBD1. Germline trimming cut 6 bases from V and 7 bases from J; bases unmatched to any gene: 0. There are 11 residues in the CDR3. Germline V lookup: CDR1 MGHDK, CDR2 SYGVNS.